This is a list of T cell receptor beta chains from one sample in a study of T cells in tuberculosis. The repertoire was sequenced with immunoSEQ multiplex PCR; TCRdb's copy has only in-frame clones and lacks some. The table lists some 60,000 clones, approximately 80% of them singletons, with around 13% in the top ten. The sample taken for sequencing was CD1b-GMM tetramer-negative cells sorted from PBMCs. These receptors were collected from an adult woman with latent tuberculosis. Each CDR3 is given with its conserved first and last residue. D genes are given only for firm matches. The size entry is marked missing in some rows and otherwise reads once, few, many or a size class.

clone_size | d_call | j_call | v_call | cdr3_nt | cdr3_aa
- | - | TRBJ1-5 | TRBV19 | TGTGCCAGTAGTATGCAGGGGCGTTGGGAACAGCCCCAGCATTTT | CASSMQGRWEQPQHF
- | - | TRBJ1-2 | TRBV2 | TGTGCCAGCAGTTCAGGGTCGAACTATGGCTACACCTTC | CASSSGSNYGYTF
- | TRBD1 | TRBJ2-2 | TRBV5-1 | TGCGCCAGCAGCTTGGGGGGGACAGGGAGCCGAGAAGCGGAGCTGTTTTTT | CASSLGGTGSREAELFF
- | TRBD2 | TRBJ2-3 | TRBV5-1 | TGCGCCAGCAGCTTGGGGGGGAGGGCCGGCACAGATACGCAGTATTTT | CASSLGGRAGTDTQYF
- | TRBD1 | TRBJ1-2 | TRBV19 | TGTGCCAGTAGTGCCCGGGACAGGGGCTTAAGAGGATATGGCTACACCTTC | CASSARDRGLRGYGYTF
- | - | TRBJ1-3 | TRBV11-2 | TGTGCCAGCAGCTCCACGGGACACCTTGGAAACACCATATATTTT | CASSSTGHLGNTIYF
- | - | TRBJ2-3 | TRBV5-4 | TGTGCCAGCAGCTGGGGAACAGGGTCTAGCACAGATACGCAGTATTTT | CASSWGTGSSTDTQYF
- | - | TRBJ1-2 | TRBV5-1 | TGCGCCAGCAACATGGGGCGAGGATTCGGCTACACCTTC | CASNMGRGFGYTF
once | TRBD1 | TRBJ2-7 | TRBV18 | TGTGCCAGCTCGCCAGGACAGGGGGCCGGCGAGCAGTACTTC | CASSPGQGAGEQYF
- | TRBD2 | TRBJ2-3 | TRBV7-2 | TGTGCCAGCAGCTCCATTAGCGGGGGCGCCACAGATACGCAGTATTTT | CASSSISGGATDTQYF
medium-sized | TRBD1 | TRBJ1-5 | TRBV6-6 | TGTGCCAGCAGTCTACAGGGGGATCAGCCCCAGCATTTT | CASSLQGDQPQHF
- | - | TRBJ2-3 | TRBV4-1 | TGCGCCAGCAGCCAGGGCCGGGGGTGGGGCACAGATACGCAGTATTTT | CASSQGRGWGTDTQYF
- | - | TRBJ1-5 | TRBV19 | TGTGCCAGTAGTGGGGGACTTCGCCATAGCAATCAGCCCCAGCATTTT | CASSGGLRHSNQPQHF
- | TRBD2 | TRBJ2-2 | TRBV7-9 | TGTGCCAGCAGCCTGAGACTAGCGGGATCCGGGGAGCTGTTTTTT | CASSLRLAGSGELFF
- | TRBD1 | TRBJ1-1 | TRBV2 | TGTGCCAGCAGTGGACAGGGGTACACTGAAGCTTTCTTT | CASSGQGYTEAFF
- | - | TRBJ1-5 | TRBV28 | TGTGCCAGCAGTTTAATCGGTCAGCCCCAGCATTTT | CASSLIGQPQHF
- | - | TRBJ2-2 | TRBV6-4 | TGTGCCAGCACCCCTTTACCGGAGACAGGCCAGAACACCGGGGAGCTGTTTTTT | CASTPLPETGQNTGELFF
- | TRBD1 | TRBJ2-2 | TRBV2 | TGTGCCAGCAAAGGGACAGCGAACACCGGGGAGCTGTTTTTT | CASKGTANTGELFF
few | - | TRBJ2-1 | TRBV6-5 | TGTGCCAGCAGTTACTCGCGGAATGAGCAGTTCTTC | CASSYSRNEQFF
- | TRBD1 | TRBJ2-7 | TRBV5-5 | TGTGCCAGCAGCTTTGAGCCTGCCCGGACAGGGAACGAGCAGTACTTC | CASSFEPARTGNEQYF
few | - | TRBJ1-1 | TRBV19 | TGTGCCAGTACTCATATCGACAGAATGAACACTGAAGCTTTCTTT | CASTHIDRMNTEAFF
- | TRBD1 | TRBJ2-7 | TRBV6-5 | TGTGCCAGCAGTTACTCGGCAGGGGGAACTAAGGAGCAGTACTTC | CASSYSAGGTKEQYF
- | - | TRBJ1-1 | TRBV18 | TGTGCCAGCTCACTAACCTCCAGACAGGAGAACACTGAAGCTTTCTTT | CASSLTSRQENTEAFF
- | - | TRBJ1-1 | TRBV27 | TGTGCCAGCAGTCTTAGGGGGGGTCCCCTCATGAACACTGAAGCTTTCTTT | CASSLRGGPLMNTEAFF
- | TRBD2 | TRBJ2-1 | TRBV19 | TGTGCCAGTAGGCGACTAGCGGGAGAAAGGGACAATGAGCAGTTCTTC | CASRRLAGERDNEQFF
- | TRBD2 | TRBJ2-7 | TRBV7-2 | TGTGCCAGCAGCTTAGCCCCTAGCGGGGGGGCCGGAGAGCAGTACTTC | CASSLAPSGGAGEQYF
- | - | TRBJ2-2 | TRBV10-3 | TGTGCCATCAGTGACACAATGTCGAACACCGGGGAGCTGTTTTTT | CAISDTMSNTGELFF
- | - | TRBJ2-3 | TRBV28 | TGTGCCAGCAGTTTAGTAGGTAAACCGTTACTAAGCACAGATACGCAGTATTTT | CASSLVGKPLLSTDTQYF
- | TRBD2 | TRBJ2-1 | TRBV27 | TGTGCCAGCAGTTTAAGGAGGTTAGCGGGAGGGCTGGGGTACAATGAGCAGTTCTTC | CASSLRRLAGGLGYNEQFF
- | TRBD1 | TRBJ2-7 | TRBV7-2 | TGTGCCAGCAGCGCCCAAACAGGGGGCAGCTACGAGCAGTACTTC | CASSAQTGGSYEQYF
- | - | TRBJ1-2 | TRBV2 | TGTGCCAGCAGGGCTGACAATTATGGCTACACCTTC | CASRADNYGYTF